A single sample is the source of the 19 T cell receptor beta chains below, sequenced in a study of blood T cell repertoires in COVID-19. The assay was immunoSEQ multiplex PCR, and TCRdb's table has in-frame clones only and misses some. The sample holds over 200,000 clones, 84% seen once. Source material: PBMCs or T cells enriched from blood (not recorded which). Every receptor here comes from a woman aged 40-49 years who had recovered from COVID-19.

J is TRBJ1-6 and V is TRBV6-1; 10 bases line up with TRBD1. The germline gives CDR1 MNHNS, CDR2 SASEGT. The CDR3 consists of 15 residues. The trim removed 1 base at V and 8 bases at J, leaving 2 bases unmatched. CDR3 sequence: CASSEGTGGYSPLHF. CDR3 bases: TGTGCCAGCAGTGAAGGGACAGGGGGATATTCACCCCTCCACTTT.

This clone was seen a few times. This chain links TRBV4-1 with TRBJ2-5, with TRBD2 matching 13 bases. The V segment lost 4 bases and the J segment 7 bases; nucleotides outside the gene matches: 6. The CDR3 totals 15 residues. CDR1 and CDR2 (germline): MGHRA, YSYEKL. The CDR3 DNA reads TGCGCCAGCAGCCGCGGACTAGCGGGAGTGGGGACCCAGTACTTC. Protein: CASSRGLAGVGTQYF.

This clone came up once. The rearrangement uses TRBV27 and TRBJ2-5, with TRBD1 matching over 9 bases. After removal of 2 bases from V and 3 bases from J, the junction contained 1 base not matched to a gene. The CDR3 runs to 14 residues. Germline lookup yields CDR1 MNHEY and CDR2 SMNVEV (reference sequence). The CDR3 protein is CASSLGTGKETQYF. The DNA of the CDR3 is TGTGCCAGCAGTTTAGGGACAGGGAAAGAGACCCAGTACTTC.

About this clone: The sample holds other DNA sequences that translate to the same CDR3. The CDR3 nucleotides read TGTGCCAGCAGCCGTGCAGGGGTAACCGGGGAGCTGTTTTTT. Translated, it gives CASSRAGVTGELFF. V and J are TRBV3-1 (or the pseudogene TRBV3-2) and TRBJ2-2; maybe TRBD1 (6 bases). Trimming took off 4 bases at V and 5 bases at J, with 11 bases between the two ends. CDR1 and CDR2 (germline): LGHDT, YNNKEL (reference sequence). This CDR3 comprises 14 residues.

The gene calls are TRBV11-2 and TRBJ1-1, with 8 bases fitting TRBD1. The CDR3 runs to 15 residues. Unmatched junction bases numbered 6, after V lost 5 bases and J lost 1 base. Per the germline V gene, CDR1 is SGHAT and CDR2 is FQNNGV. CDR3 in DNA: TGTGCCAGCAGCCCGTGGACAGGGAAGAACACTGAAGCTTTCTTT. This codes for CASSPWTGKNTEAFF.

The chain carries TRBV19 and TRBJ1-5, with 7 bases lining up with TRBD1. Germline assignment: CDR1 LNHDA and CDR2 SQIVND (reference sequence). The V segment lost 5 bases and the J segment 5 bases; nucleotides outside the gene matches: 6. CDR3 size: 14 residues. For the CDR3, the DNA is TGTGCCAGTAGTCCCCGGGACAGCTATCAGCCCCAGCATTTT. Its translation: CASSPRDSYQPQHF.

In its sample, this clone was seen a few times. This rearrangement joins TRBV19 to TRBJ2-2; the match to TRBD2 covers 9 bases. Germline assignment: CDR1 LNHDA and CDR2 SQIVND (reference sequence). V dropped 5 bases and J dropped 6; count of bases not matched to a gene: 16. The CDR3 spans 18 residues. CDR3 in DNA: TGTGCCAGTAGTCGGCGTGGGTCGCGGGAGGGCCTCGCCGGGGAGCTGTTTTTT. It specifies CASSRRGSREGLAGELFF.

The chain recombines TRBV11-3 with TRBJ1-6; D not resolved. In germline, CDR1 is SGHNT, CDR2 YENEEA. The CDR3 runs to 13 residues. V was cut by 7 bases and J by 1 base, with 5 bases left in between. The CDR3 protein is CASTGSYNSPLHF. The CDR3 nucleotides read TGTGCCAGCACGGGGTCCTATAATTCACCCCTCCACTTT.

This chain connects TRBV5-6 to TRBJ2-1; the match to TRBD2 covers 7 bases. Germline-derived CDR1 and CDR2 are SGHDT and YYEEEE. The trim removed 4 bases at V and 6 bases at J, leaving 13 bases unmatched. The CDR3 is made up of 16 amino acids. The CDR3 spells CASSPSGREWFNEQFF. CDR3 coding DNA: TGTGCCAGCAGCCCCAGCGGGCGGGAGTGGTTCAATGAGCAGTTCTTC.

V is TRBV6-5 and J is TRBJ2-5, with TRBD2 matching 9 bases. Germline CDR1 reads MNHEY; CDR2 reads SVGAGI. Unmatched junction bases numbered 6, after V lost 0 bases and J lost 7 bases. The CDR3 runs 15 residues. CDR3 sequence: CASSYSHLAGMTQYF. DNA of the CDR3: TGTGCCAGCAGTTACTCGCATCTAGCGGGAATGACCCAGTACTTC.

The CDR3 region has the DNA TGTGCCAGCAGCTTAGAAAAAGGAGGGGAGCAGTACTTC. Translation: CASSLEKGGEQYF. The chain uses TRBV7-2 and TRBJ2-7, with a weak D call TRBD2 (6 bases). The CDR3 has 13 residues. Germline lookup yields CDR1 SGHTA and CDR2 FQGNSA. The V end lost 1 base, the J end lost 7 bases, and 11 bases lay between the germline ends.

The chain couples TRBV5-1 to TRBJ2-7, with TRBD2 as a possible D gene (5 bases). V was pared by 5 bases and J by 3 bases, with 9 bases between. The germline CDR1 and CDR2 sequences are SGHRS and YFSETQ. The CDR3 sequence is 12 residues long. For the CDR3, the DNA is TGCGCCAGCAGATCGGGGAACTACGAGCAGTACTTC. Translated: CASRSGNYEQYF.

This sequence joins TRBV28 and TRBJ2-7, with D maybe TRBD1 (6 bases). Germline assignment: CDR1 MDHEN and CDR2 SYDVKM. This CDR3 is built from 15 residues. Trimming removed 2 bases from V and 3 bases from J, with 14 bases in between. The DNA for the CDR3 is TGTGCCAGCAGTTTAAGAAGGAGGACAGACTACGAGCAGTACTTC. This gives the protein CASSLRRRTDYEQYF.

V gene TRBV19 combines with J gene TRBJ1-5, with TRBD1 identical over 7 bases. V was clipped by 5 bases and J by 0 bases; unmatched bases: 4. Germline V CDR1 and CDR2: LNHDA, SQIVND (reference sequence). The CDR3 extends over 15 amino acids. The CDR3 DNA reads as TGTGCCAGTAGTCGGGACAGTTCTAGCAATCAGCCCCAGCATTTT. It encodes CASSRDSSSNQPQHF.

DNA of the CDR3: TGTGCCAGCAGCCCTACGTCCTCCGAGAACACTGAAGCTTTCTTT. This sequence encodes CASSPTSSENTEAFF. V usage is TRBV2 and J usage is TRBJ1-1; D not certain. The CDR3 loop spans 15 amino acids. Germline CDR1 is SNHLY and CDR2 is FYNNEI. V was clipped by 6 bases and J by 1 base, with 15 bases between them.

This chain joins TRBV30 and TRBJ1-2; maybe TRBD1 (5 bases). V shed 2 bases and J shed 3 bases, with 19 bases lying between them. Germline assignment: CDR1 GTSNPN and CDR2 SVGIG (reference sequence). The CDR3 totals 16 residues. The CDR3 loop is CAWSQYPGRMDYGYTF. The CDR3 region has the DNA TGTGCCTGGAGTCAGTACCCAGGGAGGATGGACTATGGCTACACCTTC.

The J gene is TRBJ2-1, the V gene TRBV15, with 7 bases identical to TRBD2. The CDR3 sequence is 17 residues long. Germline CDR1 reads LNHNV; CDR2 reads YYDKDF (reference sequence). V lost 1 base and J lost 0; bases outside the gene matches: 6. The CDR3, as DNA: TGTGCCACCAGCAGAGCATCGGGCGGGAGCTCCTACAATGAGCAGTTCTTC. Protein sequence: CATSRASGGSSYNEQFF.

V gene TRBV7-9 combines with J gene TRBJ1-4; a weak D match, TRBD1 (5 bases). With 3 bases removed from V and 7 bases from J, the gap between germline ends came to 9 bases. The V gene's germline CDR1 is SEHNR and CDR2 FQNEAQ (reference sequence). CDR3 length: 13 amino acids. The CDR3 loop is CASSFREGEKLFF. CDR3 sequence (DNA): TGTGCCAGCAGCTTCAGGGAAGGTGAAAAACTGTTTTTT.

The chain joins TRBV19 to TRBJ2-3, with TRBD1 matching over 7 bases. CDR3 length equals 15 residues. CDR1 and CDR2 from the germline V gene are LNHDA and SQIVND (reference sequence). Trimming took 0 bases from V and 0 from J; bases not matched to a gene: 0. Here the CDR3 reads CASSIEGQSTDTQYF. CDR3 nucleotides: TGTGCCAGTAGTATAGAGGGACAGAGCACAGATACGCAGTATTTT.